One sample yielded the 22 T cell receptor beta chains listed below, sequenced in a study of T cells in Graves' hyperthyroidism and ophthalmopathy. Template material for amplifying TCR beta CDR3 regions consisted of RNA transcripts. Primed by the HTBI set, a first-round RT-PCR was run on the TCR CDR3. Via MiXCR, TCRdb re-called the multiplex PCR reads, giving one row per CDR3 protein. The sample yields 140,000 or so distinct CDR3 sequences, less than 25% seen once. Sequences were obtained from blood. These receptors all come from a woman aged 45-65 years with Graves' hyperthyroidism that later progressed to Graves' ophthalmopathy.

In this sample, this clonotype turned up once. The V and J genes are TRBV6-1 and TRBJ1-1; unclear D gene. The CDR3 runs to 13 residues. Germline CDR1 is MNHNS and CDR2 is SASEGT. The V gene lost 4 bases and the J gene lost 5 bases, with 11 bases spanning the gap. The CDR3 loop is CASSAPERTEAFF. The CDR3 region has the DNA TGTGCCAGCAGTGCGCCTGAGCGGACTGAAGCTTTCTTT.

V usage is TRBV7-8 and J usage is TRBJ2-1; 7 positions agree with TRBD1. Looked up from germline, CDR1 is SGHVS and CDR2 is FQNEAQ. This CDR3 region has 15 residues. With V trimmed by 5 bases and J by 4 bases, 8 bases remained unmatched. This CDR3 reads CASSADRDDYNEQFF. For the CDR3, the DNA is TGTGCCAGCAGCGCCGACAGGGACGATTACAATGAGCAGTTCTTC.

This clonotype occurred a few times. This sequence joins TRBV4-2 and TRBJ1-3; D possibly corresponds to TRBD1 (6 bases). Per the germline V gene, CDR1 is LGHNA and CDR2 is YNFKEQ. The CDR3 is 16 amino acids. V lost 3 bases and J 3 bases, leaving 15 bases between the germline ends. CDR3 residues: CASSQQQGRGGNTIYF. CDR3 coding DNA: TGTGCCAGCAGCCAGCAACAGGGACGGGGTGGAAACACCATATATTTT.

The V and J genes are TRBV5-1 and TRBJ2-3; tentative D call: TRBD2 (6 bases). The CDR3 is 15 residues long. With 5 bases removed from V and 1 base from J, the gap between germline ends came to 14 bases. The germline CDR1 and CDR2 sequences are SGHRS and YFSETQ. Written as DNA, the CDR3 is TGCGCCAGCAGGGAAAGCGGGTTTGGCACAGATACGCAGTATTTT. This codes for CASRESGFGTDTQYF.

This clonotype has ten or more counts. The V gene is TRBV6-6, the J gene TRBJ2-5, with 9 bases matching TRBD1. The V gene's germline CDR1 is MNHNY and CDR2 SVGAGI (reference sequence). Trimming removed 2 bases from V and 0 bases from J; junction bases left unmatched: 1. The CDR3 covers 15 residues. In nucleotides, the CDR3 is TGTGCCAGCAGTTACACAGGGGGCGACCAAGAGACCCAGTACTTC. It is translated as CASSYTGGDQETQYF.

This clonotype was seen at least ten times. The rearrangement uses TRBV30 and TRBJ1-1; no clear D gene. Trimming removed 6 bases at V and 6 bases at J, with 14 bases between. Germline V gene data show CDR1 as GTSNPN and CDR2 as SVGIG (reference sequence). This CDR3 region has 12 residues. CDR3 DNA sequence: TGTGCCTGCCTTCTCGGGCTCGCTGAAGCTTTCTTT. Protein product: CACLLGLAEAFF.

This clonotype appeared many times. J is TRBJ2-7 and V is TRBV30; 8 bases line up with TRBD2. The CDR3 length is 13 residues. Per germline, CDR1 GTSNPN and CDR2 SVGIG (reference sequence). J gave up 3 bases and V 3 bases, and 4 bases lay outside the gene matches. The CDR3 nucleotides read TGTGCCTGGAGCCGAGGGACTAGCTACGAGCAGTACTTC. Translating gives CAWSRGTSYEQYF.

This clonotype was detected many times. The CDR3 sequence: CASSLKDISTGELFF. CDR3 DNA: TGCGCCAGCAGCCTGAAAGACATCTCCACCGGGGAGCTGTTTTTT. This sequence joins TRBV5-1 and TRBJ2-2; D unclear. The length of the CDR3 is 15 residues. V gave up 4 bases and J gave up 4 bases, with 14 bases separating them. Germline CDR1 reads SGHRS; CDR2 reads YFSETQ.

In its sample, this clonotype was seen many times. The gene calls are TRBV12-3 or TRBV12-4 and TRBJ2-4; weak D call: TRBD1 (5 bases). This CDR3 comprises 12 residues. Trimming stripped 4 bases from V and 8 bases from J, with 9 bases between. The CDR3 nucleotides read TGTGCCAGCAGTTCAGGGTTGGACATTCAGTACTTC. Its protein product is CASSSGLDIQYF.

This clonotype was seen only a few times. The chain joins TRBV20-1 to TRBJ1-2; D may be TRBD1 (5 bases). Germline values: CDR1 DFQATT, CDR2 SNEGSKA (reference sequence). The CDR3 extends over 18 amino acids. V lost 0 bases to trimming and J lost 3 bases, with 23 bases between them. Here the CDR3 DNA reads TGCAGTGCTAGAGATAAGGAAAGTGGGGCAGCCGCTTACTATGGCTACACCTTC. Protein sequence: CSARDKESGAAAYYGYTF.

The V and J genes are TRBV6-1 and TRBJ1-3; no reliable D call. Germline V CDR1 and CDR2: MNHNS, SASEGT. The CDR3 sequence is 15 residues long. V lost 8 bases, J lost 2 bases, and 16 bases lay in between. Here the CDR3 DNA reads TGTGCCAGCGCGAATACCGCGCCACCTGGAAACACCATATATTTT. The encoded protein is CASANTAPPGNTIYF.

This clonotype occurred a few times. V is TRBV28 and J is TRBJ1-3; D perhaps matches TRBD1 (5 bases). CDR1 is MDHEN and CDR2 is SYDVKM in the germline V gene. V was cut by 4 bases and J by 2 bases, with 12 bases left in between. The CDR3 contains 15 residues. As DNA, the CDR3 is TGTGCCAGCAGTTCCGTCGGGGGGGCTGGAAACACCATATATTTT. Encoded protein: CASSSVGGAGNTIYF. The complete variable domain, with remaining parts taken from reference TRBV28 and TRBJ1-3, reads DVKVTQSSRYLVKRTGEKVFLECVQDMDHENMFWYRQDPGLGLRLIYFSYDVKMKEKGDIPEGYSVSREKKERFSLILESASTNQTSMYLCASSSVGGAGNTIYFGEGSWLTVV.

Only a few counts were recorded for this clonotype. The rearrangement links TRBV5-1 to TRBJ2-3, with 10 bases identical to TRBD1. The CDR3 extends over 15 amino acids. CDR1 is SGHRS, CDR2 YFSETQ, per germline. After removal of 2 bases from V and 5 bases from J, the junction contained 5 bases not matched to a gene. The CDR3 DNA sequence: TGCGCCAGCAGCTTAAAAGGGACAGGGGAAGATACGCAGTATTTT. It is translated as CASSLKGTGEDTQYF.

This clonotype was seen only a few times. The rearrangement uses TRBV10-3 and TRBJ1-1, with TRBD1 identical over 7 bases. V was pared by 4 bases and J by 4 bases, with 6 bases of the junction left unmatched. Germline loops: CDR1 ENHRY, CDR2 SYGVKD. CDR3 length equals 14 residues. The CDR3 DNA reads TGTGCCATCAGTGGACAGGGCTTAACCACTGAAGCTTTCTTT. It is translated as CAISGQGLTTEAFF.

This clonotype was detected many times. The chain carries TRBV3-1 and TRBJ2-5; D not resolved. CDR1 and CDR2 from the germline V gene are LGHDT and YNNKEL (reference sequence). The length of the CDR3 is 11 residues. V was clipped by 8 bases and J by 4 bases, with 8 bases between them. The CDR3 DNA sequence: TGTGCCAGCTCCGAGCTAGAGACCCAGTACTTC. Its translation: CASSELETQYF.

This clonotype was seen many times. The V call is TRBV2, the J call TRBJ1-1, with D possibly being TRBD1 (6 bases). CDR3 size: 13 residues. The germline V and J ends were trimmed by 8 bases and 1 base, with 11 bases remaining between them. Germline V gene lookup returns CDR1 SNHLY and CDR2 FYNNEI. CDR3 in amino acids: CASGSDRNTEAFF. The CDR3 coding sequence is TGTGCCAGCGGCTCGGACAGGAACACTGAAGCTTTCTTT.

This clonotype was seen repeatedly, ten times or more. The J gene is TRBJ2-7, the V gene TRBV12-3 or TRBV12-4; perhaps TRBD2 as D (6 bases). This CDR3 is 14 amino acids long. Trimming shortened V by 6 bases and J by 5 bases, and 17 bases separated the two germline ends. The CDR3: CASRKSGHRNEQYF. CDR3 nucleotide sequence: TGTGCCAGCAGAAAAAGCGGGCATAGGAACGAGCAGTACTTC.

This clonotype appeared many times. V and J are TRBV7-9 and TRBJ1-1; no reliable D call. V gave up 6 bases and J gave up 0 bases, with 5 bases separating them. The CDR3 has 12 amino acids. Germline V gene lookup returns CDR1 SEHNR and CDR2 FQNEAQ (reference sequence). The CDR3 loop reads CASRYMNTEAFF. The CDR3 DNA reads TGTGCCAGCAGGTACATGAACACTGAAGCTTTCTTT.

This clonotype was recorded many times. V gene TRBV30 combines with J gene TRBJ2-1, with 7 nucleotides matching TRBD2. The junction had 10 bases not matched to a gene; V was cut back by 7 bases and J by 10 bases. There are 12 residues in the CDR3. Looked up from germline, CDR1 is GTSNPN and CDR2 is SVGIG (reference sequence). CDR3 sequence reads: CASGRPPGEQFF. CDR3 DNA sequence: TGTGCCTCCGGGAGGCCTCCGGGAGAGCAGTTCTTC.

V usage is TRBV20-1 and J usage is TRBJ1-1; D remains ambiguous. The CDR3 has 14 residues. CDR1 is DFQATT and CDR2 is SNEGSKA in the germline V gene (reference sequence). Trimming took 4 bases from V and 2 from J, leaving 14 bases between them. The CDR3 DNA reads TGCAGTGCTAAAGCCCCTGCAGTCAACACTGAAGCTTTCTTT. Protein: CSAKAPAVNTEAFF.

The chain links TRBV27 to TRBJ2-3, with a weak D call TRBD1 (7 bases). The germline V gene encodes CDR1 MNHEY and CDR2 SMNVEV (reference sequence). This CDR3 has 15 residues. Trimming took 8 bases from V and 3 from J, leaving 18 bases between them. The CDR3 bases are TGTGCCAGCCGGTCAGGGGGGCCGGGAACAGATACGCAGTATTTT. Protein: CASRSGGPGTDTQYF.

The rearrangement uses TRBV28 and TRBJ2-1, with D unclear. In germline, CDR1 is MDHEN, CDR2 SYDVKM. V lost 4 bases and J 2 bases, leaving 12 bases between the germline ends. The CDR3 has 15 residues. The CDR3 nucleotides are TGTGCCAGCAGTTCCCGAATCCGGCCCTACAATGAGCAGTTCTTC. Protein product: CASSSRIRPYNEQFF.